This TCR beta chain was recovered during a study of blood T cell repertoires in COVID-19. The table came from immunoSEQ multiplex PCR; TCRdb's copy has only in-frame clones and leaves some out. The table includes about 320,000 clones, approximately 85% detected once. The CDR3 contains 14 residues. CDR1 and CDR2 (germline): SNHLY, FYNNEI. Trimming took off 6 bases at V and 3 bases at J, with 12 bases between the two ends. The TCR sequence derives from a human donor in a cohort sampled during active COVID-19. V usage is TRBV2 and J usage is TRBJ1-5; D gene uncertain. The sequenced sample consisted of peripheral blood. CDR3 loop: CASRTDGLNQPQHF. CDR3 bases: TGTGCCAGCAGAACGGACGGACTCAATCAGCCCCAGCATTTT.